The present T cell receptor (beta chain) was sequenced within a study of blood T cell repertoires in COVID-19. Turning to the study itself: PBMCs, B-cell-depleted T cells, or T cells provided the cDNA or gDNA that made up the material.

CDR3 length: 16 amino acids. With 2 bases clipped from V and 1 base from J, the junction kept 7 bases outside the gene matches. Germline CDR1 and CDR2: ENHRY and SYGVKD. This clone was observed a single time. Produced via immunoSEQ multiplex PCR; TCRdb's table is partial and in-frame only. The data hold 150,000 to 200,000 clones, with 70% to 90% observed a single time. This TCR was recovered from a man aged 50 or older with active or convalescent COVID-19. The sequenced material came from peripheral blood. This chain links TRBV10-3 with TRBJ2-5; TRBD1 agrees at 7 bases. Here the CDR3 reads CAISEMMTGSQETQYF. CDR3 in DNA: TGTGCCATCAGTGAGATGATGACAGGGAGCCAAGAGACCCAGTACTTC.